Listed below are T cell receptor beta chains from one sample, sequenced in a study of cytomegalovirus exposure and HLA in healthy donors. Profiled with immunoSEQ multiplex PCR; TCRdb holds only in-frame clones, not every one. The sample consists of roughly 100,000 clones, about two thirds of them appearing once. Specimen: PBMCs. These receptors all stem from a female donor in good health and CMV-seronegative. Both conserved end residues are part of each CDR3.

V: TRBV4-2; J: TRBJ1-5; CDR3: CASSQEFDRAGQPQHF
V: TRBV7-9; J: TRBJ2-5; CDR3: CASSSRTSGRGNQETQYF
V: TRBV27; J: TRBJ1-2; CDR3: CASSLQGNYGYTF
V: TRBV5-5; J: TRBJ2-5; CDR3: CASSLNGGEETQYF
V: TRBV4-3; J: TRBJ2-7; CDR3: CASSRWTGLYEQYF
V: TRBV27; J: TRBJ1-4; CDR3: CASSLSVRDRVGEKLFF
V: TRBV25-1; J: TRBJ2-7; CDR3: CASSSEVPYEQYF
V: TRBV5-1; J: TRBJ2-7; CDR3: CASSFSGVADEQYF
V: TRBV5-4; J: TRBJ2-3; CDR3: CASSLGGRAGDTQYF
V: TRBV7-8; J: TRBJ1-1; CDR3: CASSFRGGETEAFF
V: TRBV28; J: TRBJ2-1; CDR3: CASSPGTSYNEQFF
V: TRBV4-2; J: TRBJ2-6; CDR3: CASSQDSGGANVLTF
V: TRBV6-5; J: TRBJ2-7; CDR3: CASSTPHEQYF
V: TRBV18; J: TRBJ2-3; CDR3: CASSPVIPGDGTDTQYF
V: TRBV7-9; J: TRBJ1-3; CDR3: CASSLDSLGSGNTIYF
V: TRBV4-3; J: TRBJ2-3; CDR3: CASSLREGDADTQYF
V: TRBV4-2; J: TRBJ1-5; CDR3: CASSQGPSNQPQHF
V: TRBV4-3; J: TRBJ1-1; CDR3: CASSMGLNTEAFF
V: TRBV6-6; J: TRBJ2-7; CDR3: CASSRGTSYEQYF
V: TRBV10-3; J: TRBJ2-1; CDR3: CAISRELAGGSSYNEQFF
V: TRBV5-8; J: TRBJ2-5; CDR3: CASAELGTTKETQYF
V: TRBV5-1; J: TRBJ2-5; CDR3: CASSPRALRETQYF
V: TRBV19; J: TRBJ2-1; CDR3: CASSRRTGRDNEQFF
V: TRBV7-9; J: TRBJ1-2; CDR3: CATPDLRASYTF
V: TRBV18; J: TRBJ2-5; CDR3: CASSPAAQETQYF
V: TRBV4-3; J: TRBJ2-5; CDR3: CASSQDRGGKTQYF
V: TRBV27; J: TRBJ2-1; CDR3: CASSPVSGVRGNEQFF
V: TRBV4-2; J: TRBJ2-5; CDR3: CASSQGRGPGLATQYF
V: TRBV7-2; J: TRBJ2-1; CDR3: CASSFNSPGTSGTNEQFF
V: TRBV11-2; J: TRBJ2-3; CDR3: CASSLLAGGTDTQYF
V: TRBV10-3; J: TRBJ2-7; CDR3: CAISDGGRPGEQYF
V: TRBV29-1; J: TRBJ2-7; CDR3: CSAWDSYYEQYF
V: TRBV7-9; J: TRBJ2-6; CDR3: CASSLALSSSSGANVLTF
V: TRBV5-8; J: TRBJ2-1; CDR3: CASSFGRLAGIYNEQFF
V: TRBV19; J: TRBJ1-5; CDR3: CASSIQVRVQPQHF
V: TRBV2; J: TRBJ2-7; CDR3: CASSVSGPYEQYF
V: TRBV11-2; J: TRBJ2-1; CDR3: CASSLRDGRRGEGYNEQFF
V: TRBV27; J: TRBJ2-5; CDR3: CASSSGGNQETQYF
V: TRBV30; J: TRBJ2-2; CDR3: CAWRSGTRTGELFF
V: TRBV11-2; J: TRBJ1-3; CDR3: CASSLVGQGRNTIYF
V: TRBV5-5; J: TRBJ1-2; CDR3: CASSLRTQDYRAYGYTF
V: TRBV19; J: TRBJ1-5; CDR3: CASSIEERSQHF
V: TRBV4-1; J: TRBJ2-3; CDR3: CASSQAGVSTDTQYF
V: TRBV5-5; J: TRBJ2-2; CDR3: CASSPISGRRYTGELFF
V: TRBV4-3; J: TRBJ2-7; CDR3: CASSPGQGYYEQYF
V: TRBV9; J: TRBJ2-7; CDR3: CASSVGTAGPLYEQYF
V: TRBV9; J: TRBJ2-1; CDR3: CASSAGTSGTDEQFF
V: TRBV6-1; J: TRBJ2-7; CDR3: CASKPVVKSDEQYF
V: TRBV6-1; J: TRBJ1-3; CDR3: CASSEAGRPSSGNTIYF
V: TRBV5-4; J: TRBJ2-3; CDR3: CASSSGQATDTQYF
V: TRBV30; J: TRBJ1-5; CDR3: CAWSVAASRVIQPQHF
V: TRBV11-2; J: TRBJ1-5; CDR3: CASSLGSWGRNQPQHF
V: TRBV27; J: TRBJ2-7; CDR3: CASSSGQGYEQYF
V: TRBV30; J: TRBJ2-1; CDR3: CAWRGTGAYNEQFF
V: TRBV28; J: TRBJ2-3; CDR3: CASSLNTDTQYF
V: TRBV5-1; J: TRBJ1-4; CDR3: CASSRDRPTNEKLFF
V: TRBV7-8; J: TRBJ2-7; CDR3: CASSLGTSLGEQYF
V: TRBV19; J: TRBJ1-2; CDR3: CASTVDSYGYTF
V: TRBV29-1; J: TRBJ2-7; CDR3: CSIFPGTSSGSYEQYF
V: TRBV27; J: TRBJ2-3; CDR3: CASTSGGADTDTQYF